The 14 T cell receptor beta chains reported below all come from one sample, sequenced in a study of regulatory T cells in long-lasting Graves disease. Time point reported: newly diagnosed GD, antithyroid drugs for less than 3 months. Isolated PBMC RNA provided the starting material for the TCR library. CDR3-region Arm-PCR and iRepertoire HTBI primers produced the TCR beta libraries. TCRdb independently ran MiXCR on the multiplex PCR reads; one entry per CDR3 protein. This sample carries 530,000 or so distinct CDR3 sequences, roughly 12% of them seen once, and the ten largest clones take 8.5% to 10%. The data were also submitted as part of a second study, on T cells in Graves' hyperthyroidism and ophthalmopathy.

The sequencing here drew on peripheral blood mononuclear cells (PBMCs), taken at new diagnosis, from a patient treated with antithyroid drugs. The receptor source for this set is a young man with Graves disease.

This clonotype was counted ten times or more. The chain has TRBV6-5 and TRBJ1-1; weak D call: TRBD1 (5 bases). The CDR3 loop spans 13 amino acids. Germline CDR1 is MNHEY and CDR2 is SVGAGI. V gave up 4 bases and J gave up 4 bases, with 10 bases separating them. Here the CDR3 reads CASSWGRGTEAFF. The CDR3 region has the DNA TGTGCCAGCAGTTGGGGGAGGGGCACTGAAGCTTTCTTT.

There are many counts of this clonotype. The V gene is TRBV25-1, the J gene TRBJ1-6, with D hard to call. Germline CDR1 reads MGHDK; CDR2 reads SYGVNS. The ends were cut back, 10 bases at V and 0 bases at J, with 19 bases in the middle. The CDR3 consists of 17 residues. CDR3 region: CANSYDRLSSYNSPLHF. The CDR3 coding sequence is TGTGCCAACTCGTACGACCGCCTGAGCTCCTATAATTCACCCCTCCACTTT.

This clonotype was observed at least ten times. V usage is TRBV2 and J usage is TRBJ2-1; D is undetermined. Germline-derived CDR1 and CDR2 are SNHLY and FYNNEI. This CDR3 comprises 16 residues. Trimming pared 4 bases from V and 3 bases from J, leaving 16 bases between. This CDR3 reads CASSGNNDEDYNEQFF. CDR3 in DNA: TGTGCCAGCAGTGGGAACAACGACGAGGACTACAATGAGCAGTTCTTC.

This clonotype was picked up a small number of times. The chain employs TRBV9 and TRBJ2-5, with D possibly being TRBD2 (6 bases). From germline, CDR1 is SGDLS and CDR2 YYNGEE. The CDR3 consists of 16 residues. V was pared by 0 bases and J by 3 bases, with 15 bases between. The CDR3 loop is CASSVGPAGAKETQYF. The DNA of the CDR3 is TGTGCCAGCAGCGTAGGTCCAGCGGGCGCGAAAGAGACCCAGTACTTC.

The sample holds a few counts of this clonotype. The V and J genes are TRBV6-1 and TRBJ2-1; TRBD1 is a possible D gene (6 bases). Trimming took off 7 bases at V and 12 bases at J, with 19 bases between the two ends. Germline CDR1 reads MNHNS; CDR2 reads SASEGT. The CDR3 covers 13 residues. CDR3 sequence: CASTKQGVGGQFF. CDR3 nucleotide sequence: TGTGCCAGCACCAAACAGGGAGTAGGTGGGCAGTTCTTC.

The V gene is TRBV29-1, the J gene TRBJ2-1; possible D gene TRBD2, 5 bases. Germline values: CDR1 SQVTM, CDR2 ANQGSEA. CDR3 length: 15 amino acids. V was trimmed by 1 base and J by 0 bases, leaving 10 bases between them. The CDR3 reads CSVEGGVSSYNEQFF. The CDR3 nucleotides are TGCAGCGTTGAAGGGGGAGTCAGCTCCTACAATGAGCAGTTCTTC.

This clonotype was recorded a few times. The chain employs TRBV29-1 and TRBJ2-1, with D tentatively TRBD1 or TRBD2 (6 bases each). V gave up 6 bases and J gave up 4 bases, with 16 bases separating them. The CDR3 totals 14 residues. CDR1 is SQVTM, CDR2 ANQGSEA, per germline. The DNA of the CDR3 is TGCAGCGTGGAGGGACACCTAAAGTACAATGAGCAGTTCTTC. Amino acid sequence: CSVEGHLKYNEQFF.

V is TRBV20-1 and J is TRBJ1-1; 7 bases line up with TRBD1. After removal of 4 bases from V and 12 bases from J, the junction contained 8 bases not matched to a gene. The germline gives CDR1 DFQATT, CDR2 SNEGSKA (reference sequence). The CDR3 is made up of 11 amino acids. CDR3 nucleotide sequence: TGCAGTGCTACTAGACAGGGTGGAACTTTCTTT. Translation: CSATRQGGTFF.

In this sample, this clonotype turned up many times. The V call is TRBV2, the J call TRBJ2-3; D possibly corresponds to TRBD1 (6 bases). The DNA end is a closer match to TRBJ2-1, so the J assignment may be wrong. Germline loops: CDR1 SNHLY, CDR2 FYNNEI. The CDR3 runs 12 residues. The CDR3 reads CASSDVLGAQFF. CDR3 sequence (DNA): TGTGCCAGCAGTGACGTCTTGGGGGCGCAGTTCTTC.

The sample holds many counts of this clonotype. The rearrangement joins TRBV2 to TRBJ2-7, with a weak D call TRBD1 (7 bases). Deletions cut 6 bases from V and 2 bases from J, with 14 bases between. The CDR3 is 14 residues long. Germline CDR1 SNHLY, CDR2 FYNNEI. The DNA of the CDR3 is TGTGCCAGCAGCCCGACAGGGAGGCCCTACGAGCAGTACTTC. Its translation is CASSPTGRPYEQYF.

This clonotype was detected ten times or more. V and J are TRBV11-2 and TRBJ2-1; D perhaps matches TRBD2 (5 bases). Germline V CDR1 and CDR2: SGHAT, FQNNGV. This CDR3 spans 15 amino acids. The ends were cut back, 4 bases at V and 5 bases at J, with 15 bases in the middle. The CDR3 DNA follows: TGTGCCAGCAGCTGGCGCAGCGGCATACACAATGAGCAGTTCTTC. Translating gives CASSWRSGIHNEQFF.

This clonotype was seen only a few times. The V gene is TRBV20-1, the J gene TRBJ2-7; tentative D call: TRBD1 (5 bases). The germline V gene has CDR1 DFQATT and CDR2 SNEGSKA (reference sequence). The CDR3 is 14 residues long. Trimming took 1 base from V and 6 from J, leaving 16 bases between them. CDR3 protein: CSARVAGSKREQYF. The CDR3 nucleotides are TGCAGTGCTAGAGTCGCAGGGTCGAAACGCGAGCAGTACTTC.

This clonotype was recorded a few times. This sequence joins TRBV12-3 or TRBV12-4 and TRBJ1-6; D is possibly TRBD1 (5 bases). Trimming took off 8 bases at V and 4 bases at J, with 12 bases between the two ends. This CDR3 has 14 residues. The CDR3 reads CASGGRTYNSPLHF. The CDR3 DNA reads TGTGCCAGCGGGGGAAGGACTTATAATTCACCCCTCCACTTT.

The chain uses TRBV12-3 or TRBV12-4 and TRBJ2-7; 10 bases align to TRBD2. The CDR3 has 15 residues. V was pared by 4 bases and J by 2 bases, with 5 bases of the junction left unmatched. The CDR3 DNA follows: TGTGCCAGCAGTTCTAGCGGGAGAAGTCCCTACGAGCAGTACTTC. It is translated as CASSSSGRSPYEQYF.